The 10 T cell receptor beta chains below come from one sample, sequenced in a study of T cell responses to AZD1222 COVID-19 vaccine. Assay used: immunoSEQ multiplex PCR; TCRdb lists only in-frame clones, some missing. Of over 120,000 clones listed, around 89% are singletons. Sequenced material: peripheral blood, taken on day 0 of AZD1222 vaccination. These receptors came from an adult in good health.

Details on this clone: This sample also contains other DNA sequences that code for the same CDR3. The V call is TRBV19, the J call TRBJ2-5, with D hard to call. This CDR3 has 13 amino acids. CDR1 and CDR2 (germline): LNHDA, SQIVND (reference sequence). V was trimmed by 6 bases and J by 4 bases, leaving 12 bases between them. CDR3 nucleotides: TGTGCCAGTAGCGAAAGACCCCGAGAGACCCAGTACTTC. This sequence encodes CASSERPRETQYF.

The V gene is TRBV4-1, the J gene TRBJ2-1, with 13 bases that match TRBD2. Trimming at V came to 2 bases and at J to 7 bases, leaving 8 bases not matched to a gene. The CDR3 has 17 amino acids. The germline V gene has CDR1 MGHRA and CDR2 YSYEKL. CDR3 sequence reads: CASSQTPRTSGSNEQFF. For the CDR3, the DNA is TGCGCCAGCAGCCAAACTCCGCGGACTAGCGGGAGTAATGAGCAGTTCTTC.

The chain has TRBV5-1 and TRBJ2-5; 8 bases agree with TRBD1. This CDR3 is 16 amino acids long. Germline V gene data show CDR1 as SGHRS and CDR2 as YFSETQ. Trimming took 4 bases from V and 2 from J; bases not matched to a gene: 10. The DNA for the CDR3 is TGCGCCAGCAGCCCCTTAACGGGACAGGCGCAAGAGACCCAGTACTTC. Protein: CASSPLTGQAQETQYF.

The CDR3 DNA is TGCAGTGCTAGTACGCGGTCACGGGGCAATTCACCCCTCCACTTT. Its protein is CSASTRSRGNSPLHF. The gene calls are TRBV20-1 and TRBJ1-6, with a tentative D call TRBD1 (5 bases). The germline V gene has CDR1 DFQATT and CDR2 SNEGSKA (reference sequence). This CDR3 has 15 amino acids. V was trimmed by 3 bases and J by 7 bases, leaving 16 bases between them.

The V and J genes are TRBV19 and TRBJ1-5; 10 bases map to TRBD1. Trimming removed 9 bases from V and 6 bases from J; junction bases left unmatched: 8. In germline, CDR1 is LNHDA, CDR2 SQIVND (reference sequence). CDR3 length equals 14 residues. CDR3 sequence: CASEETGGFQPQHF. The CDR3 DNA is TGTGCCAGCGAGGAGACAGGGGGCTTTCAGCCCCAGCATTTT. Full variable domain (missing parts from reference TRBV19 and TRBJ1-5): DGGITQSPKYLFRKEGQNVTLSCEQNLNHDAMYWYRQDPGQGLRLIYYSQIVNDFQKGDIAEGYSVSREKKESFPLTVTSAQKNPTAFYLCASEETGGFQPQHFGDGTRLSIL.

This clone has only one observation. The chain uses TRBV28 and TRBJ1-2, with a possible D match to TRBD1 (5 bases). The ends were cut back, 3 bases at V and 8 bases at J, with 7 bases in the middle. CDR1 is MDHEN and CDR2 is SYDVKM in the germline V gene. This CDR3 is built from 11 residues. CDR3 DNA sequence: TGTGCCAGCAGTTTGAGGGGCGGCTACACCTTC. Translated: CASSLRGGYTF.

This clone was counted a few times. The genes are TRBV28 and TRBJ2-3; 7 nucleotides line up with TRBD1. Trimming at V came to 5 bases and at J to 2 bases, leaving 7 bases not matched to a gene. The CDR3 runs to 15 residues. Looked up from germline, CDR1 is MDHEN and CDR2 is SYDVKM. CDR3 sequence reads: CASSMRTGNTDTQYF. The CDR3 DNA is TGTGCCAGCAGTATGAGGACAGGAAACACAGATACGCAGTATTTT.

CDR3 sequence reads: CASSYDSYYGYTF. The CDR3 DNA follows: TGTGCCAGCAGTTATGACAGCTACTATGGCTACACCTTC. This chain uses TRBV12-3 or TRBV12-4 with TRBJ1-2; a possible D gene is TRBD1 (5 bases). The V end was cut by 4 bases, the J end by 3 bases, with 9 bases between. The CDR3 totals 13 residues.

This chain links TRBV9 with TRBJ2-7; perhaps D is TRBD1 or TRBD2 (5 bases each). This CDR3 has 15 residues. CDR1 and CDR2 (germline): SGDLS, YYNGEE. V was trimmed by 0 bases and J by 2 bases, leaving 12 bases between them. CDR3 sequence: CASSVEAGATYEQYF. CDR3 bases: TGTGCCAGCAGCGTAGAGGCCGGGGCTACCTACGAGCAGTACTTC.

This clone was detected only a few times. This chain links TRBV20-1 with TRBJ1-5; no definite D call. The CDR3 has 13 residues. Germline V gives CDR1 DFQATT, CDR2 SNEGSKA (reference sequence). The ends were cut back, 3 bases at V and 0 bases at J, with 6 bases in the middle. CDR3 in DNA: TGCAGTGCTAGTGGGTTTAGCAATCAGCCCCAGCATTTT. Translation: CSASGFSNQPQHF.